The 32 T cell receptor beta chains below were found in one sample sequenced in a study of blood T cell repertoires in COVID-19. Here immunoSEQ multiplex PCR was the method, and the copy in TCRdb shows in-frame clones only, minus some. The sample has 250,000 or so clones; 84% are singletons. The sample comprised peripheral blood. All receptors come from a woman aged 35 to 49 who had recovered from COVID-19.

The chain carries TRBV2 and TRBJ1-2; perhaps TRBD1 as D (6 bases). V was clipped by 10 bases and J by 7 bases, with 22 bases between them. Germline values: CDR1 SNHLY, CDR2 FYNNEI. The CDR3 spans 14 residues. The DNA for the CDR3 is TGTGCCACCCGCAGGGACACGAATTCTCTTGGCTACACCTTC. It specifies CATRRDTNSLGYTF.

This clone was detected only a few times. The CDR3 sequence: CASRLTGIGGYTF. The DNA of the CDR3 is TGTGCCAGCAGACTAACAGGGATAGGTGGCTACACCTTC. The chain links TRBV6-5 to TRBJ1-2; the D gene is possibly TRBD1 (6 bases). CDR3 size: 13 residues. V shed 6 bases and J shed 7 bases, with 15 bases lying between them. Germline CDR1 MNHEY, CDR2 SVGAGI.

The chain joins TRBV6-1 to TRBJ1-1; 7 nucleotides line up with TRBD1. Per the germline V gene, CDR1 is MNHNS and CDR2 is SASEGT. This CDR3 is built from 14 residues. V dropped 2 bases and J dropped 8; count of bases not matched to a gene: 8. The CDR3 DNA reads TGTGCCAGCAGTGAAATGGGACAGAGCAAAGAAGCTTTCTTT. Protein product: CASSEMGQSKEAFF.

Only one count was recorded for this clone. The CDR3 DNA reads as TGCGCCAGCAGCTTGGGGGTAGGAGGTACGGAGCAGTACTTC. Translation gives CASSLGVGGTEQYF. This chain links TRBV5-1 with TRBJ2-7; D perhaps matches TRBD2 (5 bases). CDR1 and CDR2 from the germline V gene are SGHRS and YFSETQ. The V end lost 0 bases, the J end lost 7 bases, and 14 bases lay between the germline ends. CDR3 size: 14 residues.

The genes are TRBV4-1 and TRBJ1-5; 7 nucleotides line up with TRBD1. This CDR3 is 14 amino acids long. Germline CDR1 reads MGHRA; CDR2 reads YSYEKL. V gave up 5 bases and J gave up 6 bases; unmatched junction bases: 7. DNA for the CDR3: TGCGCCAGCAGCTTCCAGGGGGGTCGTCAGCCCCAGCATTTT. It translates to CASSFQGGRQPQHF.

V is TRBV6-2 or TRBV6-3 and J is TRBJ2-5; 7 bases match TRBD1. The germline V gene has CDR1 MNHEY and CDR2 SVGEGT. This CDR3 spans 14 amino acids. Trimming took 5 bases from V and 5 from J; bases not matched to a gene: 8. CDR3 bases: TGTGCCAGCAGTCCAAACAGGGGCGGGGAGACCCAGTACTTC. Amino acid sequence: CASSPNRGGETQYF.

This chain links TRBV20-1 with TRBJ1-2, with no clear D. CDR1 and CDR2 from the germline V gene are DFQATT and SNEGSKA (reference sequence). The length of the CDR3 is 11 residues. The V end was cut by 3 bases, the J end by 5 bases, with 7 bases between. For the CDR3, the DNA is TGCAGTGCTAGTGACTCTTATGGCTACACCTTC. Amino acid sequence: CSASDSYGYTF.

The rearrangement uses TRBV28 and TRBJ2-5; 8 positions match TRBD2. The CDR3 has 16 residues. V shed 3 bases, J shed 2 bases, and the junction held 8 bases outside the gene matches. The germline CDR1 and CDR2 sequences are MDHEN and SYDVKM. In DNA, the CDR3 is TGTGCCAGCAGTTTTGCCGGGGGGGCCAGGCAAGAGACCCAGTACTTC. Translating gives CASSFAGGARQETQYF.

The rearrangement uses TRBV28 and TRBJ1-1, with 8 nucleotides matching TRBD1. CDR1 MDHEN and CDR2 SYDVKM come from the germline V gene. V lost 4 bases to trimming and J lost 5 bases; unmatched junction nucleotides: 6. The CDR3 is made up of 14 amino acids. DNA for the CDR3: TGTGCCAGCAGTTCTCCGGGACAGGAAACTGAAGCTTTCTTT. This encodes CASSSPGQETEAFF.

Written as DNA, the CDR3 is TGTGCCACCGCGGTCGACAGTGGCAGAAACACCATATATTTT. Protein sequence: CATAVDSGRNTIYF. The rearrangement links TRBV15 to TRBJ1-3; D may be TRBD1 (5 bases). CDR1 is LNHNV and CDR2 is YYDKDF in the germline V gene (reference sequence). The germline V and J ends were trimmed by 8 bases and 5 bases, with 16 bases remaining between them. The CDR3 contains 14 residues. The whole variable domain, filled in from reference TRBV15 and TRBJ1-3, reads DAMVIQNPRYQVTQFGKPVTLSCSQTLNHNVMYWYQQKSSQAPKLLFHYYDKDFNNEADTPDNFQSRRPNTSFCFLDIRSPGLGDTAMYLCATAVDSGRNTIYFGEGSWLTVV.

Only a few counts were recorded for this clone. The chain employs TRBV5-5 and TRBJ1-5, with no clear D. The CDR3 totals 13 residues. Trimming left V 4 bases short and J 3 bases short, with 8 bases between. CDR1 and CDR2 (germline): SGHKS, YYEKEE (reference sequence). The chain's CDR3 is CASSVQANQPQHF. CDR3 bases: TGTGCCAGCAGCGTCCAGGCCAATCAGCCCCAGCATTTT. Filled out from reference TRBV5-5 and TRBJ1-5, the complete variable domain reads DAGVTQSPTHLIKTRGQQVTLRCSPISGHKSVSWYQQVLGQGPQFIFQYYEKEERGRGNFPDRFSARQFPNYSSELNVNALLLGDSALYLCASSVQANQPQHFGDGTRLSIL.

The chain couples TRBV5-4 to TRBJ2-3; D gene ambiguous. Germline CDR1 reads SGHNT; CDR2 reads YYREEE (reference sequence). Trimming took 4 bases from V and 1 from J, leaving 10 bases between them. CDR3 length: 14 amino acids. The DNA of the CDR3 is TGTGCCAGCAGCACCCCCTCGGGCACAGATACGCAGTATTTT. Its protein is CASSTPSGTDTQYF.

This chain links TRBV7-2 with TRBJ2-1; TRBD2 matches at 15 bases. V lost 5 bases to trimming and J lost 0 bases; unmatched junction nucleotides: 8. CDR3 size: 19 residues. CDR1 and CDR2 from the germline V gene are SGHTA and FQGNSA. The CDR3 DNA sequence: TGTGCCAGCAGCACTCCGGGACTAGCGGGGGGTAGCTCCTACAATGAGCAGTTCTTC. Translating it yields CASSTPGLAGGSSYNEQFF.

The V gene is TRBV6-6, the J gene TRBJ2-7, with 11 bases aligning to TRBD2. CDR1 is MNHNY and CDR2 is SVGAGI in the germline V gene (reference sequence). This CDR3 contains 15 residues. Trimming at V came to 6 bases and at J to 6 bases, leaving 10 bases not matched to a gene. For the CDR3, the DNA is TGTGCCAGCAGGATGGGTAGCGGGGGGGCCTTCGAGCAGTACTTC. Translated, it gives CASRMGSGGAFEQYF.

The J gene is TRBJ2-7, the V gene TRBV3-1 (or the pseudogene TRBV3-2), with D possibly being TRBD2 (7 bases). The V gene lost 6 bases and the J gene lost 4 bases, with 16 bases spanning the gap. Germline CDR1 and CDR2: LGHDT and YNNKEL (reference sequence). This CDR3 region has 14 residues. The CDR3 spells CASSLTRGGYEQYF. The DNA of the CDR3 is TGTGCCAGCAGTTTGACTAGGGGGGGATACGAGCAGTACTTC.

V is TRBV5-5 and J is TRBJ1-2; 10 bases are a match to TRBD1. Looked up from germline, CDR1 is SGHKS and CDR2 is YYEKEE (reference sequence). The trim removed 0 bases at V and 5 bases at J, leaving 10 bases unmatched. The CDR3 has 17 amino acids. The CDR3 DNA reads as TGTGCCAGCAGCTTGGTTCCGACAGGGGGCGCGAATTATGGCTACACCTTC. Translated: CASSLVPTGGANYGYTF.

The chain combines TRBV28 with TRBJ1-4; possibly TRBD1 for D (6 bases). The CDR3 has 16 amino acids. V was trimmed by 7 bases and J by 0 bases, leaving 15 bases between them. Germline CDR1 MDHEN, CDR2 SYDVKM. CDR3 in amino acids: CASNTKRQATNEKLFF. The DNA for the CDR3 is TGTGCCAGCAACACCAAACGACAGGCAACTAATGAAAAACTGTTTTTT. The full variable domain, its missing parts supplied by reference TRBV28 and TRBJ1-4, is DVKVTQSSRYLVKRTGEKVFLECVQDMDHENMFWYRQDPGLGLRLIYFSYDVKMKEKGDIPEGYSVSREKKERFSLILESASTNQTSMYLCASNTKRQATNEKLFFGSGTQLSVL.

This chain connects TRBV11-2 to TRBJ2-7; 7 bases map to TRBD1. Germline V gene lookup returns CDR1 SGHAT and CDR2 FQNNGV. The CDR3 runs 14 residues. V was pared by 5 bases and J by 1 base, with 5 bases of the junction left unmatched. The CDR3 loop is CASSPQGTSYEQYF. Written as DNA, the CDR3 is TGTGCCAGCAGCCCACAGGGGACGTCCTACGAGCAGTACTTC. The whole variable domain, filled in from reference TRBV11-2 and TRBJ2-7, reads EAGVAQSPRYKIIEKRQSVAFWCNPISGHATLYWYQQILGQGPKLLIQFQNNGVVDDSQLPKDRFSAERLKGVDSTLKIQPAKLEDSAVYLCASSPQGTSYEQYFGPGTRLTVT.

The chain combines TRBV5-8 with TRBJ2-3; the D gene is possibly TRBD1 (6 bases). V lost 4 bases to trimming and J lost 6 bases, with 18 bases between them. The CDR3 runs 15 residues. Germline CDR1 SGHTS, CDR2 YDEGEE. The CDR3 loop reads CASSLGTSQGDTQYF. CDR3 coding DNA: TGTGCCAGCAGCCTGGGTACCTCCCAGGGGGATACGCAGTATTTT.

The rearrangement joins TRBV7-8 to TRBJ2-5; D is undetermined. There are 13 residues in the CDR3. CDR1 SGHVS and CDR2 FQNEAQ come from the germline V gene. V was pared by 4 bases and J by 5 bases, with 11 bases between. The CDR3 DNA reads as TGTGCCAGCAGCTACGCCCTCGGGGAGACCCAGTACTTC. Its protein product is CASSYALGETQYF.

Notes on this clone: The same CDR3 can be traced to other DNA sequences in this sample. The CDR3 region is CASRPGQFYGYTF. CDR3 in DNA: TGTGCCAGCAGACCGGGACAGTTCTATGGCTACACCTTC. The chain joins TRBV28 to TRBJ1-2; 7 nucleotides match TRBD1. Germline assignment: CDR1 MDHEN and CDR2 SYDVKM. Trimming cost V 6 bases and J 4 bases; bases outside gene matches: 5. CDR3 length: 13 amino acids.

This sequence joins TRBV18 and TRBJ1-4; 7 bases align to TRBD1. Trimming removed 6 bases from V and 7 bases from J; junction bases left unmatched: 8. The CDR3 runs to 14 residues. Germline CDR1 reads KGHSH; CDR2 reads LQKENI. The CDR3 here is CASSLGQLSEKLFF. The CDR3 DNA is TGTGCCAGCTCTCTGGGACAGTTGTCTGAAAAACTGTTTTTT.

The chain combines TRBV6-5 with TRBJ2-1, with D possibly TRBD2 on 5 matching bases. Trimming cost V 5 bases and J 0 bases, with 11 bases left between them. Germline V lookup: CDR1 MNHEY, CDR2 SVGAGI. CDR3 length: 15 residues. CDR3 region: CASSRGVGSYNEQFF. CDR3 nucleotide sequence: TGTGCCAGCAGTCGGGGAGTAGGCTCCTACAATGAGCAGTTCTTC.

V gene TRBV2 combines with J gene TRBJ1-6; weak D call: TRBD1 (6 bases). This CDR3 is 15 amino acids long. Germline V gene sequence: CDR1 SNHLY, CDR2 FYNNEI. The germline V and J ends were trimmed by 4 bases and 7 bases, with 14 bases remaining between them. The CDR3 DNA follows: TGTGCCAGCAGTGCTAACAGGGTGGAGAATTCACCCCTCCACTTT. Translated: CASSANRVENSPLHF.

The J gene is TRBJ2-5, the V gene TRBV5-6; 8 nucleotides match TRBD1. The germline V gene encodes CDR1 SGHDT and CDR2 YYEEEE. The CDR3 is made up of 15 amino acids. V was pared by 4 bases and J by 5 bases, with 10 bases of the junction left unmatched. The CDR3 nucleotides read TGTGCCAGCAGCATACGACCAGGGGGCCGGGAGACCCAGTACTTC. It yields the protein CASSIRPGGRETQYF.

V gene TRBV12-3 or TRBV12-4 combines with J gene TRBJ1-5, with 9 bases aligning to TRBD1. Trimming removed 3 bases from V and 7 bases from J; junction bases left unmatched: 1. The CDR3 is 13 amino acids. As DNA, the CDR3 is TGTGCCAGCAGTTTGACAGGGGGGCAGCCCCAGCATTTT. Protein: CASSLTGGQPQHF.

The chain recombines TRBV5-1 with TRBJ2-3; 9 bases match TRBD2. The CDR3 spans 16 residues. The germline CDR1 and CDR2 sequences are SGHRS and YFSETQ. Losses at the gene ends were 0 bases for V and 3 bases for J; bases not matched to a gene: 5. CDR3 amino acids: CASSLVAAGGTDTQYF. CDR3 in DNA: TGCGCCAGCAGCTTGGTAGCGGCGGGGGGGACAGATACGCAGTATTTT.

The chain combines TRBV6-5 with TRBJ2-2, with D perhaps matching TRBD2 (5 bases). There are 15 residues in the CDR3. The germline V gene encodes CDR1 MNHEY and CDR2 SVGAGI. Trimming took off 6 bases at V and 4 bases at J, with 15 bases between the two ends. The CDR3 DNA sequence: TGTGCCAGCAGCCTGGGGAGTCGGGTCACCGGGGAGCTGTTTTTT. As protein: CASSLGSRVTGELFF.

This chain links TRBV19 with TRBJ1-5, with D uncertain. The germline V and J ends were trimmed by 5 bases and 6 bases, with 11 bases remaining between them. The CDR3 is 13 amino acids. CDR1 and CDR2 from the germline V gene are LNHDA and SQIVND (reference sequence). The CDR3 DNA reads as TGTGCCAGTAGTCCGGCGGAGCTTCAGCCCCAGCATTTT. Protein: CASSPAELQPQHF.

This chain links TRBV28 with TRBJ2-7, with a weak D call TRBD1 (6 bases). From germline, CDR1 is MDHEN and CDR2 SYDVKM. The V and J ends lost 6 bases and 8 bases respectively, with 23 bases between them. CDR3 length: 15 residues. CDR3 amino acids: CASSGADSGHTKQYF. CDR3 in DNA: TGTGCCAGCAGCGGAGCGGACAGTGGGCACACTAAGCAGTACTTC.

Comment on this clone: Other nucleotide sequences in the sample specify the same CDR3. The genes are TRBV29-1 and TRBJ1-4; D is possibly TRBD1 (5 bases). The V end lost 6 bases, the J end lost 8 bases, and 13 bases lay between the germline ends. The CDR3 totals 12 residues. From germline, CDR1 is SQVTM and CDR2 ANQGSEA. In nucleotides, the CDR3 is TGCAGCGTGGGCAGGGAGGACGAAAAACTGTTTTTT. This encodes CSVGREDEKLFF. Full variable domain (remainder filled in from reference TRBV29-1 and TRBJ1-4): SAVISQKPSRDICQRGTSLTIQCQVDSQVTMMFWYRQQPGQSLTLIATANQGSEATYESGFVIDKFPISRPNLTFSTLTVSNMSPEDSSIYLCSVGREDEKLFFGSGTQLSVL.

This chain connects TRBV15 to TRBJ1-6, with 9 nucleotides matching TRBD1. Germline V CDR1 and CDR2: LNHNV, YYDKDF (reference sequence). V dropped 4 bases and J dropped 6; count of bases not matched to a gene: 4. The CDR3 has 15 amino acids. CDR3 sequence reads: CATSIDRGSNSPLHF. CDR3 DNA sequence: TGTGCCACCAGCATTGACAGGGGGAGTAATTCACCCCTCCACTTT.